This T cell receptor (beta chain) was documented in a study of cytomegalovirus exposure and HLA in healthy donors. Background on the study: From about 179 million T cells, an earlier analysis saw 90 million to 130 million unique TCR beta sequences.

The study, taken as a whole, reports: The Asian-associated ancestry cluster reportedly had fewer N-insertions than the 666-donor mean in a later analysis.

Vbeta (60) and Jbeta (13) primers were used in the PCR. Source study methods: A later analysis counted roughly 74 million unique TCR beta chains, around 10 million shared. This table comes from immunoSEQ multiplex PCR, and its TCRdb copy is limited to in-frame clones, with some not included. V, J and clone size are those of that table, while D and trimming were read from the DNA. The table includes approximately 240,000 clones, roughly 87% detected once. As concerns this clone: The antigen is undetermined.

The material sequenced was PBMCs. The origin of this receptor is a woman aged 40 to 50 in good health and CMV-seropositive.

In nucleotides, the CDR3 is TGTGCCAGCAGCGCGAACAGGGAGGGGAGGACCGGGGAGCTGTTTTTT. This codes for CASSANREGRTGELFF. This chain connects TRBV9 to TRBJ2-2; TRBD2 is a possible D gene (7 bases). Per the germline V gene, CDR1 is SGDLS and CDR2 is YYNGEE. The V gene lost 3 bases and the J gene lost 5 bases, with 17 bases spanning the gap. The CDR3 runs to 16 residues. The entire variable domain, with the rest obtained from reference TRBV9 and TRBJ2-2, is as follows: DSGVTQTPKHLITATGQRVTLRCSPRSGDLSVYWYQQSLDQGLQFLIQYYNGEERAKGNILERFSAQQFPDLHSELNLSSLELGDSALYFCASSANREGRTGELFFGEGSRLTVL.